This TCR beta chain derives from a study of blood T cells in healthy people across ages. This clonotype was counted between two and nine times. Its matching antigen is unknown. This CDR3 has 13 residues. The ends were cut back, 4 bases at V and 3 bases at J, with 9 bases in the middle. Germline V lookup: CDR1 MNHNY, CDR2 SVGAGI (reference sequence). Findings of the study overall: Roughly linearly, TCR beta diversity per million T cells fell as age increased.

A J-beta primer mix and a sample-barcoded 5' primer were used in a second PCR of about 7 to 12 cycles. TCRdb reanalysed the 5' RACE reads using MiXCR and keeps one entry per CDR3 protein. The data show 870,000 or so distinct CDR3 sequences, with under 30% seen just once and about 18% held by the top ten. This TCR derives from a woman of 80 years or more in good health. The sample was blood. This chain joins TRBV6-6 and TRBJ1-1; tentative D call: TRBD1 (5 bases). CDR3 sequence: CASSLRQYTEAFF. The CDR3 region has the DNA TGTGCCAGCAGTTTAAGACAGTACACTGAAGCTTTCTTT.